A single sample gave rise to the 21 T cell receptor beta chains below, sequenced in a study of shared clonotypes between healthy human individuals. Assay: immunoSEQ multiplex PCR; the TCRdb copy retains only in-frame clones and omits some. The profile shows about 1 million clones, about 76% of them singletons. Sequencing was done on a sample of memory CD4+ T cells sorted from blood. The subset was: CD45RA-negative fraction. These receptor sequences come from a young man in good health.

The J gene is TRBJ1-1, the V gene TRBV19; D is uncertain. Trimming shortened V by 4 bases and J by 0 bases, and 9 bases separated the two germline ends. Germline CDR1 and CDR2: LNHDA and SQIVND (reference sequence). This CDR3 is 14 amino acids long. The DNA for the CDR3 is TGTGCCAGTAGTAAGGCAGAAATGAACACTGAAGCTTTCTTT. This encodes CASSKAEMNTEAFF.

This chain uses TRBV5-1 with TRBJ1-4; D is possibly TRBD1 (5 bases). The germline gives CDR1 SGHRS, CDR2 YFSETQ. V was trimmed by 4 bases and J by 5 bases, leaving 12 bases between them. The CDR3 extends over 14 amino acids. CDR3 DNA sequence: TGCGCCAGCAGCGTGGGACTGGCAAATGAAAAACTGTTTTTT. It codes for CASSVGLANEKLFF.

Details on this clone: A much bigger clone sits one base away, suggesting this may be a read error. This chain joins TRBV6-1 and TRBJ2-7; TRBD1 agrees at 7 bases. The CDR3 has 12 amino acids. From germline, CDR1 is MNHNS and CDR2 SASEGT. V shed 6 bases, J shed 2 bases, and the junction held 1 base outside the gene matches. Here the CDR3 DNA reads TGTGCCAGCAGGGGACAGACCTACGAGCAGTACTTC. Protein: CASRGQTYEQYF.

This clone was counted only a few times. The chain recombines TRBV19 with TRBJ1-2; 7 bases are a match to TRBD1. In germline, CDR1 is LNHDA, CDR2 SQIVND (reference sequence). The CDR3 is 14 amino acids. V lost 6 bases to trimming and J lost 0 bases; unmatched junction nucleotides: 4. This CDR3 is CASRLGQTNYGYTF. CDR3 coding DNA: TGTGCCAGTAGGTTGGGACAGACTAACTATGGCTACACCTTC.

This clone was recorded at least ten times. The chain's CDR3 is CASSLKPGQGSGYTF. In nucleotides, the CDR3 is TGTGCCAGCAGCTTAAAGCCGGGACAGGGGTCTGGCTACACCTTC. The genes are TRBV7-3 and TRBJ1-2; 10 nucleotides agree with TRBD1. V gave up 1 base and J gave up 7 bases; unmatched junction bases: 6. Per germline, CDR1 SGHTA and CDR2 FQGTGA. The CDR3 totals 15 residues.

The CDR3 reads CASSTRDYGEQFF. The CDR3 nucleotides are TGTGCCAGCAGCACCCGTGATTATGGTGAGCAGTTCTTC. The chain carries TRBV9 and TRBJ2-1; D is uncertain. V lost 4 bases, J lost 9 bases, and 14 bases lay in between. There are 13 residues in the CDR3. CDR1 and CDR2 (germline): SGDLS, YYNGEE.

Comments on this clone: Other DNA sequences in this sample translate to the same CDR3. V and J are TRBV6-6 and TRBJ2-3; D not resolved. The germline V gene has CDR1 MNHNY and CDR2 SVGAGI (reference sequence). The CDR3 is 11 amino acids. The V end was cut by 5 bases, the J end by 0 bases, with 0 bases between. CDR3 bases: TGTGCCAGCAGTAGCACAGATACGCAGTATTTT. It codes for CASSSTDTQYF.

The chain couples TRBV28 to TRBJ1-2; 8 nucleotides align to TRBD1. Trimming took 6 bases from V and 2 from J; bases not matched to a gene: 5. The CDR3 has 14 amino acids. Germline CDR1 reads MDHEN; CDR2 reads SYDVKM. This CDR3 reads CASSSGGKNYGYTF. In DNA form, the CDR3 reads TGTGCCAGCAGCTCAGGGGGCAAAAACTATGGCTACACCTTC.

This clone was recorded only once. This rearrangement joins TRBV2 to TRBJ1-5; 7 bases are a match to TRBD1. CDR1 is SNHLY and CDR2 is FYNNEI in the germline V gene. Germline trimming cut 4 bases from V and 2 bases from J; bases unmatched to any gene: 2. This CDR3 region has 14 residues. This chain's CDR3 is CASSGTGGNQPQHF. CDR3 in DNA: TGTGCCAGCAGTGGTACAGGGGGCAATCAGCCCCAGCATTTT.

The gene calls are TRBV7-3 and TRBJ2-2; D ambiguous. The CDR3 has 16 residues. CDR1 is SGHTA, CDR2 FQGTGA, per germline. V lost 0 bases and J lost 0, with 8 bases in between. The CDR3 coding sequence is TGTGCCAGCAGCTTAACGGGAACATCGAACACCGGGGAGCTGTTTTTT. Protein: CASSLTGTSNTGELFF.

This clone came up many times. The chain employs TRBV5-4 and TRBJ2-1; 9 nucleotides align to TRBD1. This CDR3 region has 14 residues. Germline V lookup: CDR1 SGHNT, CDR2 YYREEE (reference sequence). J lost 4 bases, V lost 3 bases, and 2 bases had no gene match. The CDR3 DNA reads TGTGCCAGCAGCTCGGGACAGGGTTACAATGAGCAGTTCTTC. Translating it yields CASSSGQGYNEQFF.

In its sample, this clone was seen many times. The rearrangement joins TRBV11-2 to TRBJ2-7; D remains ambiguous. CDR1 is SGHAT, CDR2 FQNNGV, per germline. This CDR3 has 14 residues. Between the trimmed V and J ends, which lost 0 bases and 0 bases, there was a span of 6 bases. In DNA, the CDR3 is TGTGCCAGCAGCTTAGATTTTACCTCCTACGAGCAGTACTTC. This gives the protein CASSLDFTSYEQYF.

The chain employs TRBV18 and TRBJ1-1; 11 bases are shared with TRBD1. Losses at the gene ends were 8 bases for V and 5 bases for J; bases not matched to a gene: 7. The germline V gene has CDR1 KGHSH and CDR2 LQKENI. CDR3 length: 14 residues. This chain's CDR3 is CASTRTGGRTEAFF. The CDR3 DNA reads TGTGCCAGCACGAGGACAGGGGGCCGGACTGAAGCTTTCTTT.

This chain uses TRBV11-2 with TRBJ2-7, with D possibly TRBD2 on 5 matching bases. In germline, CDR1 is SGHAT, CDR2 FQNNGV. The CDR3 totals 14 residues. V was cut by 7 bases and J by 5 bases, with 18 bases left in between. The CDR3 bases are TGTGCCAGCACCCCTGGGAGCCGAGGCAACGAGCAGTACTTC. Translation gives CASTPGSRGNEQYF.

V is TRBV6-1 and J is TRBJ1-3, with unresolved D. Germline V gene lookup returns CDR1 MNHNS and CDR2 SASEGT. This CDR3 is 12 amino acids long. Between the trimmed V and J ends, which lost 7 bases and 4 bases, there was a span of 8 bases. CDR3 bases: TGTGCCAGCATATCGGCCGGAAACACCATATATTTT. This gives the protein CASISAGNTIYF.

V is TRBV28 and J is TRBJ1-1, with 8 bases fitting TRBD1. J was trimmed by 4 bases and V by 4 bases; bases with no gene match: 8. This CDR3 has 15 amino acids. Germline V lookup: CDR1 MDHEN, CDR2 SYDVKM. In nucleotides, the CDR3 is TGTGCCAGCAGTTATAGGGACAGGCCTGGCACTGAAGCTTTCTTT. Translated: CASSYRDRPGTEAFF.

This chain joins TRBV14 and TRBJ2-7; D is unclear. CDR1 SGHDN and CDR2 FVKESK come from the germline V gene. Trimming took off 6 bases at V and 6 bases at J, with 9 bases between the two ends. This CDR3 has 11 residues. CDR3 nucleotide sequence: TGTGCCAGCAGGCCCCCGTTCGAGCAGTACTTC. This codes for CASRPPFEQYF.

CDR3 nucleotides: TGTGCCAGTTCTGATCGAGACATTCAGTACTTC. Translation: CASSDRDIQYF. The chain is built from TRBV19 and TRBJ2-4; D not certain. Deletions cut 8 bases from V and 8 bases from J, with 10 bases between. CDR3 length equals 11 residues. Germline CDR1 and CDR2: LNHDA and SQIVND (reference sequence).

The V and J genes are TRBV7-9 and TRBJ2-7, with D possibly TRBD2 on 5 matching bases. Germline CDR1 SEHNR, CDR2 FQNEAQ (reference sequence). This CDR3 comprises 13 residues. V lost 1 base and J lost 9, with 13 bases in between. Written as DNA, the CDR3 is TGTGCCAGCAGCTTAGGAGATTGGGGAGTGCAGTACTTC. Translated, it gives CASSLGDWGVQYF.

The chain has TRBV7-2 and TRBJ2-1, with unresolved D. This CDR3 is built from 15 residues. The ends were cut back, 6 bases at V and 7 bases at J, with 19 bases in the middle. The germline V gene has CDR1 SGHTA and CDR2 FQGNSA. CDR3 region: CASSKTWTAHNEQFF. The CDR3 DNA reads TGTGCCAGCAGTAAAACTTGGACGGCTCATAATGAGCAGTTCTTC.

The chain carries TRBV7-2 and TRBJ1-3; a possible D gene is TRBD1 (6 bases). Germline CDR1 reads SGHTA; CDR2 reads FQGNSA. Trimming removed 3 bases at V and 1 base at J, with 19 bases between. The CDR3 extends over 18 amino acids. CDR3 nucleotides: TGTGCCAGCAGCTTCGGACAGATCGGGCCATTATCTGGAAACACCATATATTTT. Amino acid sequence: CASSFGQIGPLSGNTIYF.